The source of this T cell receptor (beta chain) is a study of OX40 agonist ivuxolimab in advanced cancers. With respect to this clone: Its antigen remains unknown.

Profiled with immunoSEQ multiplex PCR; TCRdb holds only in-frame clones, not every one. The profile shows about 42,000 clones, 70% to 90% of them singletons. Exclusion of a patient followed from autoimmune disease history or systemic immunosuppression. Samples were taken at baseline and on day 1 of cycles 4 and 7. Study conclusions and caveats: In general, CD8+ T cells held more expanded clones than CD4+ did, on average. The antigen specificity of the peripheral T cells (those that were expanded) was not determined.

V lost 1 base, J lost 7 bases, and 1 base lay in between. This CDR3 has 11 residues. Germline lookup yields CDR1 LGHNA and CDR2 YSLEER. The sequence derives from an adult with an advanced solid tumor such as melanoma, head and neck, liver or kidney cancer. Source: CD4+ or CD8+ T cells sorted from blood, taken in a trial of the OX40 agonist ivuxolimab. The chain is built from TRBV4-3 and TRBJ2-2; no firm D call. The CDR3 sequence: CASSQGGELFF. The CDR3 nucleotides are TGCGCCAGCAGCCAAGGCGGGGAGCTGTTTTTT.